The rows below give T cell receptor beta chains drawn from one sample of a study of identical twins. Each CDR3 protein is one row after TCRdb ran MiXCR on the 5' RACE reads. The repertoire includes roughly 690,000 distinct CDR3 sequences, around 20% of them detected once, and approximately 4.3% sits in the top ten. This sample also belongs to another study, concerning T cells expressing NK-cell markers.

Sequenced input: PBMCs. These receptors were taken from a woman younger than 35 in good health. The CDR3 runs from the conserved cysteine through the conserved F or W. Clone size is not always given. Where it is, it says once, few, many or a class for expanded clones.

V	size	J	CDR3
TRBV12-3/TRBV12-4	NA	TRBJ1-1	CASSQRSEAFF
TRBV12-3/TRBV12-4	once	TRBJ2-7	CAFSLALGRGASYEQYF
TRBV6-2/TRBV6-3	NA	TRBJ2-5	CASSYSAGPTEHYGSQETQYF
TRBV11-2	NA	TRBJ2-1	CATDTGLSYNEQFF
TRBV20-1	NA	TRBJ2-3	CSAKPGDTQYF
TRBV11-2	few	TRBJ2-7	CASRQTSGHSYEQYF
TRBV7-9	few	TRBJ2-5	CASSLVVSEETQYF
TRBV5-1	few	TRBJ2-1	CASSLDQKPYNEQFF
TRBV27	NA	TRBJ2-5	CASSLRWTKETQYF
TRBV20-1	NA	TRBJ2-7	CSVKDRGDGEQYF
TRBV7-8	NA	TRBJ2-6	CASSFFISGANVLTF